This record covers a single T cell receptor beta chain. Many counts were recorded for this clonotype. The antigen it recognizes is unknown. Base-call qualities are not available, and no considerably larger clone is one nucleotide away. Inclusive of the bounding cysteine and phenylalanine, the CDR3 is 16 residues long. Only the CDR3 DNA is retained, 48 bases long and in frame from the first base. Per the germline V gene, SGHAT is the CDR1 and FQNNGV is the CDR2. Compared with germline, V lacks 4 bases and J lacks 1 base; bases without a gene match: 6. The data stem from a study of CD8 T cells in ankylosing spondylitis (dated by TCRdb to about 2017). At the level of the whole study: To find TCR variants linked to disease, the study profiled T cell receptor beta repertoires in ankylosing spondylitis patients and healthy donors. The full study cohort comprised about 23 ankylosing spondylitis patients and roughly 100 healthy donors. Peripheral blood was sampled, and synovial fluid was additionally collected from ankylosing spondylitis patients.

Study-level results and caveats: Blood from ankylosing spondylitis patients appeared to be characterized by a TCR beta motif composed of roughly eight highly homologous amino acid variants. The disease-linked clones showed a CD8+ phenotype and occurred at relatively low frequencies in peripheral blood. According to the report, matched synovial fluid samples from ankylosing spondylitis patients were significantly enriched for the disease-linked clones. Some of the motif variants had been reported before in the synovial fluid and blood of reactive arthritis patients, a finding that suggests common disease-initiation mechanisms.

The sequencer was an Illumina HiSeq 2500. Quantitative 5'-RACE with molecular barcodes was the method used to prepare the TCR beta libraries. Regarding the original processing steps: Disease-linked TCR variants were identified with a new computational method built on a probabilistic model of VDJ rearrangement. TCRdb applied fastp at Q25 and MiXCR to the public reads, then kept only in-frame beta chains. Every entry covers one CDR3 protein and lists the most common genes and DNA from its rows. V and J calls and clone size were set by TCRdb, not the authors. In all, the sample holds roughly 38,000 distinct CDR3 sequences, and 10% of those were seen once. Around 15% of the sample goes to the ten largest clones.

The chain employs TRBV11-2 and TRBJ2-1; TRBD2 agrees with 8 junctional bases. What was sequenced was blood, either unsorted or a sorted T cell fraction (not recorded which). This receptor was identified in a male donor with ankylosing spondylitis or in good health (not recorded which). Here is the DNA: TGTGCCAGCAGCTGGAGCGGGAGTGCTTCCTACAATGAGCAGTTCTTC. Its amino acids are CASSWSGSASYNEQFF.